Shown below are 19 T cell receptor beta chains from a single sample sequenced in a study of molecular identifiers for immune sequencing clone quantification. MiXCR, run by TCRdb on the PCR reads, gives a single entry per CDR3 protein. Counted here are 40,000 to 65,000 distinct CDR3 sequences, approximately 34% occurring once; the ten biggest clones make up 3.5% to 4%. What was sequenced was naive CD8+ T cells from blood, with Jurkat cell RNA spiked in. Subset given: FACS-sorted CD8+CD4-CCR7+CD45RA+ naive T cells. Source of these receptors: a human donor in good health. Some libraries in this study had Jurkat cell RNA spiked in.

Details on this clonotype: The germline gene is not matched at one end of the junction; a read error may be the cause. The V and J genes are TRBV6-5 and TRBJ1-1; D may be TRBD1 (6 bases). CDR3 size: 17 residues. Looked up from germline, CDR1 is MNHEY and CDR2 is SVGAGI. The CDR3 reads CASRYSIFGGREVKAFF. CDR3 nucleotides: TGTGCCAGCAGATACTCTATTTTCGGGGGGCGCGAGGTAAAAGCTTTCTTT.

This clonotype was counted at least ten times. The CDR3 nucleotides read TGTGCCAGCAGCTCCCCCCGCGGAGGTGACAGGGCGAACACCGGGGAGCTGTTTTTT. As protein: CASSSPRGGDRANTGELFF. The chain recombines TRBV7-3 with TRBJ2-2; TRBD1 matches at 7 bases. V trimming: 4 bases; J trimming: 0 bases; junction bases outside the gene matches: 14. CDR3 length equals 19 residues. Germline V gives CDR1 SGHTA, CDR2 FQGTGA.

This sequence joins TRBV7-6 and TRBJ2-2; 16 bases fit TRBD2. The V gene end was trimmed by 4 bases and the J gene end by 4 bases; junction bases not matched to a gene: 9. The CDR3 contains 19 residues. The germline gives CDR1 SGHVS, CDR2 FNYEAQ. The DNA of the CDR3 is TGTGCCAGCAGCTCGCCGGGACTAGCGGGAGGGCCGGTCACCGGGGAGCTGTTTTTT. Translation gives CASSSPGLAGGPVTGELFF.

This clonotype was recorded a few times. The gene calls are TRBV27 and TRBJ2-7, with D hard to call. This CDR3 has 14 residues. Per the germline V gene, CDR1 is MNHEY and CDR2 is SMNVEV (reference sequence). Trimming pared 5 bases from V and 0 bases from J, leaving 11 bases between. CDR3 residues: CASSTLGVSYEQYF. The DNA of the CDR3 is TGTGCCAGCAGTACTCTTGGGGTCTCCTACGAGCAGTACTTC.

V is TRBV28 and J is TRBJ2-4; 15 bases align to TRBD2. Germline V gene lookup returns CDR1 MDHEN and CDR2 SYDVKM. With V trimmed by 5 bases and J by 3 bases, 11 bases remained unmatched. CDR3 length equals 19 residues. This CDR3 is CASSAFPGLAGGGKNIQYF. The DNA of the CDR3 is TGTGCCAGCAGTGCTTTCCCCGGACTAGCGGGAGGGGGCAAAAACATTCAGTACTTC. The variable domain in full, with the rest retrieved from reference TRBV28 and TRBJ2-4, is DVKVTQSSRYLVKRTGEKVFLECVQDMDHENMFWYRQDPGLGLRLIYFSYDVKMKEKGDIPEGYSVSREKKERFSLILESASTNQTSMYLCASSAFPGLAGGGKNIQYFGAGTRLSVL.

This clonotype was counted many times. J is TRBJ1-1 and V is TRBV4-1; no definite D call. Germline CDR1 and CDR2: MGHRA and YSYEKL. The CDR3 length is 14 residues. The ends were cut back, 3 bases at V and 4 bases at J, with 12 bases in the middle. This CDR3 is CASSQVDQGTEAFF. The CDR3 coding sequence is TGCGCCAGCAGCCAGGTGGATCAAGGCACTGAAGCTTTCTTT.

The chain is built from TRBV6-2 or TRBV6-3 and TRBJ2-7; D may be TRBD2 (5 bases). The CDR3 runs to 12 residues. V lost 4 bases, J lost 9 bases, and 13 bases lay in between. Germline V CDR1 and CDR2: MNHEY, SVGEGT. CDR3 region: CASSFDYVGQYF. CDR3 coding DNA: TGTGCCAGCAGTTTCGACTACGTGGGGCAGTACTTC.

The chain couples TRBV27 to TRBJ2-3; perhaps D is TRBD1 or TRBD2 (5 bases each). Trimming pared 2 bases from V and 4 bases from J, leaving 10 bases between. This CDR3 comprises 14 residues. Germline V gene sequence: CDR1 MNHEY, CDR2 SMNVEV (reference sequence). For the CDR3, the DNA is TGTGCCAGCAGTTTAGGGCCGGGGCCAGATACGCAGTATTTT. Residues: CASSLGPGPDTQYF.

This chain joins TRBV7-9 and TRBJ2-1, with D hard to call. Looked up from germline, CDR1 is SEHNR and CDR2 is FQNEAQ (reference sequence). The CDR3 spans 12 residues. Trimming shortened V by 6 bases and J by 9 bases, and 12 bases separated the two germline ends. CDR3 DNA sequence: TGTGCCAGCAGTACCGGAACTGTTGAGCAGTTCTTC. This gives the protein CASSTGTVEQFF. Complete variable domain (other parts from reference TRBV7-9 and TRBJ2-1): DTGVSQNPRHKITKRGQNVTFRCDPISEHNRLYWYRQTLGQGPEFLTYFQNEAQLEKSRLLSDRFSAERPKGSFSTLEIQRTEQGDSAMYLCASSTGTVEQFFGPGTRLTVL.

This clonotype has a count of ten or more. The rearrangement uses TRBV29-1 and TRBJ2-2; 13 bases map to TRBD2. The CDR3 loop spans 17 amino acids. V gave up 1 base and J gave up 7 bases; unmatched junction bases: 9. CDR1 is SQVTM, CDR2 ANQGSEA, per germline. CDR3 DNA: TGCAGCGTTGAAGTTCGGACTAGCGGGAGTGTTGGCGGGGAGCTGTTTTTT. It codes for CSVEVRTSGSVGGELFF.

CDR3 nucleotide sequence: TGTGCCAGCAGCTCCCCCCCTGTGACAGGGGGCTGGGATACCCAGTACTTC. This gives the protein CASSSPPVTGGWDTQYF. V gene TRBV13 combines with J gene TRBJ2-5, with TRBD1 identical over 10 bases. J gave up 8 bases and V 4 bases, and 16 bases lay outside the gene matches. The CDR3 is 17 amino acids. Germline CDR1 PRHDT, CDR2 FYEKMQ (reference sequence).

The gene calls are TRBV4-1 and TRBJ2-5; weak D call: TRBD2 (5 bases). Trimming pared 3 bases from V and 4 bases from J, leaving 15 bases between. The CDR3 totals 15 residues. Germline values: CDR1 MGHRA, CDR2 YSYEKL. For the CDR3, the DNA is TGCGCCAGCAGCCACCCGAGGAGGAGTCGAGAGACCCAGTACTTC. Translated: CASSHPRRSRETQYF.

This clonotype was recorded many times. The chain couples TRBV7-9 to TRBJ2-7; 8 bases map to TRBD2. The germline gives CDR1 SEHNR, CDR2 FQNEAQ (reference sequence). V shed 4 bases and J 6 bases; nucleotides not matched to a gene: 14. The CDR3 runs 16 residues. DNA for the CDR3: TGTGCCAGCAGCTCTCAGGGAGCGGGAGATAGCAGCGAGCAGTACTTC. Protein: CASSSQGAGDSSEQYF.

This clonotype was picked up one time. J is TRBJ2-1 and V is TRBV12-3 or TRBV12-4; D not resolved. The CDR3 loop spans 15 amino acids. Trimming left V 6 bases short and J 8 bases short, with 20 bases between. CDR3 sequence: CASRPAGSPFDEQFF. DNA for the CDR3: TGTGCCAGCAGACCAGCTGGCTCCCCTTTTGATGAGCAGTTCTTC.

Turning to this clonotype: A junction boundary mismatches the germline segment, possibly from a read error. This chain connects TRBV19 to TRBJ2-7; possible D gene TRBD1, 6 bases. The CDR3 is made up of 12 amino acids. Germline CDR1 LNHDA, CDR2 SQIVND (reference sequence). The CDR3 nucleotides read TGTCCCAGTAGTATAGCAGGGGACGAGCAGTACTTC. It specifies CPSSIAGDEQYF.

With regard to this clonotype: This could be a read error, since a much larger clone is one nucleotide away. The CDR3 coding sequence is TGTGCCAGCAGCTCCGCACGGGGGCCTAGCTCAGATACGCAGTATTTT. Translating gives CASSSARGPSSDTQYF. V usage is TRBV7-9 and J usage is TRBJ2-3; either TRBD1 or TRBD2 may fit D (6 bases each). CDR1 SEHNR and CDR2 FQNEAQ come from the germline V gene (reference sequence). The V gene lost 4 bases and the J gene lost 4 bases, with 18 bases spanning the gap. The CDR3 extends over 16 amino acids.

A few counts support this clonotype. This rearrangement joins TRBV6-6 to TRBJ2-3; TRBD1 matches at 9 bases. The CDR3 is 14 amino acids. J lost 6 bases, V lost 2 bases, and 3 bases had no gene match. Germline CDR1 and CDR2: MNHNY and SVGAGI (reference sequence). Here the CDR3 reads CASSYRQGEDTQYF. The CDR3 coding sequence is TGTGCCAGCAGTTACAGACAGGGGGAGGATACGCAGTATTTT.

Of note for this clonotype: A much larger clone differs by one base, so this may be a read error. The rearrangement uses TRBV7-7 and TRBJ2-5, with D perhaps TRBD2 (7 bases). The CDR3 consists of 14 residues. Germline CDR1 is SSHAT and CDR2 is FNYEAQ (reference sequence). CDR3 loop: CASSPMGGQETQSF. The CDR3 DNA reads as TGTGCCAGCAGCCCGATGGGGGGGCAAGAGACCCAGTCCTTC.

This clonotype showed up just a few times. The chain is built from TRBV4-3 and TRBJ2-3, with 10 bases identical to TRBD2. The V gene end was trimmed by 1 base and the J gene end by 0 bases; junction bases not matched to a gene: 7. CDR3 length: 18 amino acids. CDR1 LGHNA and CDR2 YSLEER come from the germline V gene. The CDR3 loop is CASSQVSAGGASTDTQYF. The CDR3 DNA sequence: TGCGCCAGCAGCCAAGTCTCAGCGGGAGGGGCTAGCACAGATACGCAGTATTTT.